The text below deals with one T cell receptor beta chain. Antigen unknown. Unique molecular identifiers featured in each of the TCR beta cDNA libraries. MiXCR, run by TCRdb on the PCR reads, gives a single entry per CDR3 protein. The sample includes 400,000 to 500,000 distinct CDR3 sequences, 30% to 40% of them seen just once. This sample was included in a study of post-analysis software for immune sequencing data. Notes on the study in general: Strong co-clustering by F measure was seen for same-batch samples.

Specimen: blood. This TCR was sampled from a girl aged 2 to 10 with multiple sclerosis.

Here the CDR3 DNA reads TGCAGCGTTGAAGGTGGGGCTTGGGGGAAATCCTACGAGCAGTACTTC. Translated, it gives CSVEGGAWGKSYEQYF. The chain joins TRBV29-1 to TRBJ2-7; the D gene could be TRBD1 or TRBD2 (5 bases each). The CDR3 covers 16 residues. The germline V gene encodes CDR1 SQVTM and CDR2 ANQGSEA. Trimming shortened V by 1 base and J by 1 base, and 17 bases separated the two germline ends.